These 26 T cell receptor beta chains came from one sample sequenced in a study of cytomegalovirus exposure and HLA in healthy donors. TCRdb keeps only in-frame clones here, not all; method: immunoSEQ multiplex PCR. The profile shows hundreds of thousands of clones, 87% of them singletons. The sequenced sample consisted of PBMCs. The receptors shown here come from a man aged 18-30 years in good health and CMV-seropositive.

The chain couples TRBV7-2 to TRBJ2-1; D is perhaps TRBD1 or TRBD2 (5 bases each). Looked up from germline, CDR1 is SGHTA and CDR2 is FQGNSA. V gave up 8 bases and J gave up 4 bases, with 9 bases separating them. This CDR3 contains 12 residues. The CDR3 region has the DNA TGTGCCAGCCGGGACCTTTACAATGAGCAGTTCTTC. It codes for CASRDLYNEQFF.

The V call is TRBV27, the J call TRBJ1-1; TRBD1 is a possible D gene (5 bases). Germline assignment: CDR1 MNHEY and CDR2 SMNVEV (reference sequence). Trimming removed 3 bases from V and 7 bases from J, with 18 bases in between. This CDR3 is built from 15 residues. CDR3 in DNA: TGTGCCAGCAGTTTTTTAGGGGATAGCGGGCGTGAAGCTTTCTTT. Its translation is CASSFLGDSGREAFF.

The chain combines TRBV6-1 with TRBJ2-5; D gene uncertain. Trimming stripped 2 bases from V and 0 bases from J, with 4 bases between. This CDR3 is built from 13 residues. Germline CDR1 is MNHNS and CDR2 is SASEGT. Here the CDR3 reads CASSEPYQETQYF. As DNA, the CDR3 is TGTGCCAGCAGTGAACCGTACCAAGAGACCCAGTACTTC.

The chain is built from TRBV27 and TRBJ2-4; 7 bases align to TRBD2. There are 13 residues in the CDR3. Germline V CDR1 and CDR2: MNHEY, SMNVEV (reference sequence). Trimming took 6 bases from V and 7 from J; bases not matched to a gene: 6. In nucleotides, the CDR3 is TGTGCCAGCAGCCCCGCGGGAGTGAACATTCAGTACTTC. Amino acids: CASSPAGVNIQYF.

Here the CDR3 reads CATSGNRGNTEAFF. CDR3 sequence (DNA): TGTGCCACCAGCGGAAACAGGGGGAACACTGAAGCTTTCTTT. The genes are TRBV15 and TRBJ1-1, with 7 bases aligning to TRBD1. Germline CDR1 is LNHNV and CDR2 is YYDKDF (reference sequence). The CDR3 spans 14 residues. V lost 5 bases and J lost 1; bases outside the gene matches: 4.

The rearrangement joins TRBV7-2 to TRBJ2-5; D gene ambiguous. CDR1 and CDR2 (germline): SGHTA, FQGNSA. With 3 bases removed from V and 2 bases from J, the gap between germline ends came to 10 bases. The CDR3 has 14 amino acids. The CDR3 spells CASSFIVGQETQYF. The CDR3, as DNA: TGTGCCAGCAGCTTTATAGTGGGGCAAGAGACCCAGTACTTC.

This rearrangement joins TRBV5-1 to TRBJ2-1; D possibly corresponds to TRBD1 (5 bases). V lost 3 bases to trimming and J lost 1 base, with 14 bases between them. Per the germline V gene, CDR1 is SGHRS and CDR2 is YFSETQ. CDR3 length equals 16 residues. The CDR3 protein is CASSSRPRQSYNEQFF. CDR3 sequence (DNA): TGCGCCAGCAGCTCCCGACCGAGACAGTCCTACAATGAGCAGTTCTTC.

This clone was observed a few times. The chain couples TRBV5-6 to TRBJ1-2; no reliable D call. The germline V gene has CDR1 SGHDT and CDR2 YYEEEE. The V and J ends lost 2 bases and 8 bases respectively, with 10 bases between them. The CDR3 is 12 residues long. The CDR3 DNA is TGTGCCAGCAGCTTACGGTTTAGGGGCTACACCTTC. Translating gives CASSLRFRGYTF.

This sequence joins TRBV6-1 and TRBJ2-7; D uncertain. The germline V gene encodes CDR1 MNHNS and CDR2 SASEGT. This CDR3 contains 13 residues. Trimming stripped 4 bases from V and 7 bases from J, with 14 bases between. CDR3 loop: CASSVGRANEQYF. The DNA for the CDR3 is TGTGCCAGCAGTGTCGGACGGGCTAATGAGCAGTACTTC.

The V call is TRBV30, the J call TRBJ2-2; 9 positions match TRBD2. Germline V CDR1 and CDR2: GTSNPN, SVGIG (reference sequence). The CDR3 is 16 amino acids. Germline trimming cut 4 bases from V and 1 base from J; bases unmatched to any gene: 7. The CDR3 region is CAWKLSGRWNTGELFF. CDR3 sequence (DNA): TGTGCCTGGAAACTTAGCGGGAGATGGAACACCGGGGAGCTGTTTTTT.

This chain links TRBV15 with TRBJ2-3; TRBD2 matches 8 bases. The germline CDR1 and CDR2 sequences are LNHNV and YYDKDF (reference sequence). V lost 6 bases, J lost 3 bases, and 8 bases stayed unmatched. This CDR3 comprises 15 residues. The CDR3 bases are TGTGCCACCAGAGATCCAGCGGGAGAAACAGATACGCAGTATTTT. This gives the protein CATRDPAGETDTQYF. Full variable domain (remainder filled in from reference TRBV15 and TRBJ2-3): DAMVIQNPRYQVTQFGKPVTLSCSQTLNHNVMYWYQQKSSQAPKLLFHYYDKDFNNEADTPDNFQSRRPNTSFCFLDIRSPGLGDTAMYLCATRDPAGETDTQYFGPGTRLTVL.

This clone occurred a few times. This chain joins TRBV14 and TRBJ2-7; no reliable D call. Germline lookup yields CDR1 SGHDN and CDR2 FVKESK. This CDR3 has 9 amino acids. Trimming shortened V by 7 bases and J by 7 bases, and 5 bases separated the two germline ends. The CDR3 DNA follows: TGTGCCAGCACCGGTGAGCAGTACTTC. It codes for CASTGEQYF.

This sequence joins TRBV20-1 and TRBJ1-1; 9 bases are a match to TRBD1. Germline V gene sequence: CDR1 DFQATT, CDR2 SNEGSKA (reference sequence). V gave up 4 bases and J gave up 11 bases; unmatched junction bases: 5. The CDR3 consists of 11 residues. CDR3 protein: CSAIQGAFAFF. For the CDR3, the DNA is TGCAGTGCTATACAGGGGGCGTTTGCTTTCTTT.

V gene TRBV10-3 combines with J gene TRBJ2-7; 8 bases fit TRBD1. Germline V gives CDR1 ENHRY, CDR2 SYGVKD. Trimming took 4 bases from V and 3 from J; bases not matched to a gene: 8. The CDR3 runs to 15 residues. CDR3 bases: TGTGCCATCAGTGCCCGGGACAGGACTAACTACGAGCAGTACTTC. It is translated as CAISARDRTNYEQYF.

The CDR3 nucleotides are TGTGCCAGCAGCTTCGGTCGCGAAAACAATGAGCAGTTCTTC. This codes for CASSFGRENNEQFF. The genes are TRBV7-2 and TRBJ2-1; D unresolved. V was cut by 3 bases and J by 5 bases, with 11 bases left in between. The length of the CDR3 is 14 residues. Germline lookup yields CDR1 SGHTA and CDR2 FQGNSA.

The V call is TRBV28, the J call TRBJ2-5; 9 bases are a match to TRBD1. This CDR3 has 14 amino acids. The germline CDR1 and CDR2 sequences are MDHEN and SYDVKM. V lost 5 bases and J lost 4; bases outside the gene matches: 5. Written as DNA, the CDR3 is TGTGCCAGCAGTCCTAGGACAGGGGTAGAGACCCAGTACTTC. It translates to CASSPRTGVETQYF.

The rearrangement uses TRBV27 and TRBJ1-1, with TRBD1 matching 8 bases. V was pared by 3 bases and J by 0 bases, with 12 bases of the junction left unmatched. CDR3 length: 18 residues. CDR1 MNHEY and CDR2 SMNVEV come from the germline V gene (reference sequence). The CDR3, as DNA: TGTGCCAGCAGTTTCATAAACTCCGACAGGGGACTGAACACTGAAGCTTTCTTT. It translates to CASSFINSDRGLNTEAFF.

The chain has TRBV29-1 and TRBJ2-1, with D perhaps TRBD1 (5 bases). The CDR3 has 15 residues. V gave up 6 bases and J gave up 0 bases, with 15 bases separating them. Germline V CDR1 and CDR2: SQVTM, ANQGSEA. CDR3 protein: CSVLGAGGSYNEQFF. In nucleotides, the CDR3 is TGCAGCGTCCTAGGGGCAGGCGGCTCCTACAATGAGCAGTTCTTC.

V is TRBV9 and J is TRBJ2-3, with a tentative D call TRBD1 (6 bases). The CDR3 sequence is 18 residues long. Germline V gene lookup returns CDR1 SGDLS and CDR2 YYNGEE. Between the trimmed V and J ends, which lost 1 base and 2 bases, there was a span of 20 bases. The CDR3 loop reads CASSVSTAVGGVTDTQYF. The DNA for the CDR3 is TGTGCCAGCAGCGTATCGACCGCGGTAGGGGGAGTCACAGATACGCAGTATTTT.

As DNA, the CDR3 is TGTGCCAGCAGCGGAGACCGGGCACAAGAGACCCAGTACTTC. This translates into CASSGDRAQETQYF. This chain joins TRBV7-2 and TRBJ2-5; no clear D. The germline V gene encodes CDR1 SGHTA and CDR2 FQGNSA. The CDR3 contains 14 residues. V gave up 5 bases and J gave up 2 bases, with 12 bases separating them.

The CDR3 protein is CASSQGTDRDLSDTQYF. CDR3 DNA: TGCGCCAGCAGCCAAGGGACGGACAGGGACCTTTCAGATACGCAGTATTTT. The rearrangement links TRBV4-1 to TRBJ2-3, with 8 bases identical to TRBD1. Germline V gene lookup returns CDR1 MGHRA and CDR2 YSYEKL. V gave up 1 base and J gave up 4 bases; unmatched junction bases: 10. The CDR3 sequence is 17 residues long.

This chain joins TRBV28 and TRBJ2-7; D is perhaps TRBD1 (5 bases). The CDR3 has 15 amino acids. V lost 6 bases and J 2 bases, leaving 17 bases between the germline ends. The germline V gene has CDR1 MDHEN and CDR2 SYDVKM. CDR3 loop: CASRAWGTFPYEQYF. As DNA, the CDR3 is TGTGCCAGCAGGGCATGGGGCACCTTCCCCTACGAGCAGTACTTC. Looking up the rest from reference TRBV28 and TRBJ2-7 gives the full variable domain: DVKVTQSSRYLVKRTGEKVFLECVQDMDHENMFWYRQDPGLGLRLIYFSYDVKMKEKGDIPEGYSVSREKKERFSLILESASTNQTSMYLCASRAWGTFPYEQYFGPGTRLTVT.

The rearrangement joins TRBV6-5 to TRBJ2-5; 7 nucleotides match TRBD2. J was trimmed by 5 bases and V by 0 bases; bases with no gene match: 6. Per the germline V gene, CDR1 is MNHEY and CDR2 is SVGAGI. The length of the CDR3 is 15 residues. The CDR3 here is CASSYSSGEGETQYF. Here the CDR3 DNA reads TGTGCCAGCAGTTACTCGAGCGGGGAGGGGGAGACCCAGTACTTC.

Worth noting for this clone: The sample contains more than one DNA sequence encoding this CDR3. The chain couples TRBV18 to TRBJ2-2; D gene ambiguous. This CDR3 is built from 12 residues. Trimming took off 1 base at V and 6 bases at J, with 3 bases between the two ends. Germline assignment: CDR1 KGHSH and CDR2 LQKENI. The chain's CDR3 is CASSPRSGELFF. The CDR3 coding sequence is TGTGCCAGCTCACCACGGTCCGGGGAGCTGTTTTTT.

The rearrangement uses TRBV5-4 and TRBJ2-3; maybe TRBD2 (6 bases). This CDR3 has 15 residues. Trimming removed 1 base at V and 0 bases at J, with 9 bases between. Per the germline V gene, CDR1 is SGHNT and CDR2 is YYREEE (reference sequence). The CDR3: CASSLRLGSTDTQYF. CDR3 bases: TGTGCCAGCAGCTTGAGACTAGGGAGCACAGATACGCAGTATTTT. The whole variable domain, remainder taken from reference TRBV5-4 and TRBJ2-3, is ETGVTQSPTHLIKTRGQQVTLRCSSQSGHNTVSWYQQALGQGPQFIFQYYREEENGRGNFPPRFSGLQFPNYSSELNVNALELDDSALYLCASSLRLGSTDTQYFGPGTRLTVL.

V is TRBV6-1 and J is TRBJ1-1; 7 bases are a match to TRBD1. CDR3 size: 14 residues. V shed 6 bases and J 0 bases; nucleotides not matched to a gene: 4. Germline lookup yields CDR1 MNHNS and CDR2 SASEGT. Here the CDR3 reads CASRKGQLNTEAFF. CDR3 nucleotide sequence: TGTGCCAGCAGGAAGGGACAGTTGAACACTGAAGCTTTCTTT.